One sample yielded the 28 T cell receptor beta chains listed below, sequenced in a study of control samples from healthy donors and cancer patients. Data came from immunoSEQ multiplex PCR; TCRdb stores just in-frame clones and leaves some out. The sample carries 100,000 or so clones, about 89% recorded once. The sequencing input was blood. All receptors come from a woman in her 30s in good health.

The rearrangement joins TRBV28 to TRBJ1-2; D unresolved. V was clipped by 5 bases and J by 2 bases, with 9 bases between them. Looked up from germline, CDR1 is MDHEN and CDR2 is SYDVKM. This CDR3 has 13 amino acids. The CDR3 region has the DNA TGTGCCAGCAGTCCCCCTGGGAACTATGGCTACACCTTC. Encoded protein: CASSPPGNYGYTF.

V gene TRBV3-1 (or the pseudogene TRBV3-2) combines with J gene TRBJ1-2; 11 bases are a match to TRBD1. Germline V gene lookup returns CDR1 LGHDT and CDR2 YNNKEL (reference sequence). The CDR3 length is 13 residues. The ends lost 3 bases at V and 11 bases at J; junction bases unmatched: 5. The CDR3 here is CASSQPGQGVYTF. CDR3 sequence (DNA): TGTGCCAGCAGCCAGCCGGGACAGGGGGTATACACCTTC.

This clone was recorded once. This sequence joins TRBV7-3 and TRBJ2-3; no reliable D call. Trimming left V 5 bases short and J 8 bases short, with 17 bases between. The CDR3 runs 14 residues. The germline CDR1 and CDR2 sequences are SGHTA and FQGTGA. CDR3 nucleotides: TGTGCCAGCAGCACGAAACCTCAGTTGCGTACGCAGTATTTT. Translation gives CASSTKPQLRTQYF.

The table lists this clone with a count of one. This chain links TRBV28 with TRBJ1-2; unclear D gene. The germline V gene has CDR1 MDHEN and CDR2 SYDVKM. This CDR3 comprises 11 residues. V dropped 5 bases and J dropped 7 bases, with 8 bases sitting between them. CDR3 coding DNA: TGTGCCAGCAGTGCCAACGTTGGCTACACCTTC. It translates to CASSANVGYTF.

J is TRBJ2-3 and V is TRBV6-1; 7 nucleotides align to TRBD2. Germline-derived CDR1 and CDR2 are MNHNS and SASEGT. J gave up 5 bases and V 0 bases, and 5 bases lay outside the gene matches. This CDR3 region has 15 residues. The CDR3 sequence: CASSEASGWVDTQYF. DNA of the CDR3: TGTGCCAGCAGTGAAGCTAGCGGGTGGGTAGATACGCAGTATTTT.

This chain joins TRBV10-3 and TRBJ1-1; D may be TRBD1 (5 bases). Germline V gene lookup returns CDR1 ENHRY and CDR2 SYGVKD. CDR3 length equals 13 residues. Between the trimmed V and J ends, which lost 10 bases and 1 base, there was a span of 13 bases. The DNA for the CDR3 is TGTGCCACTTGTCCTGGGGCGAACACTGAAGCTTTCTTT. Translation gives CATCPGANTEAFF.

This chain connects TRBV15 to TRBJ2-2, with D uncertain. The ends were cut back, 1 base at V and 5 bases at J, with 5 bases in the middle. CDR3 length: 13 amino acids. Germline V gene data show CDR1 as LNHNV and CDR2 as YYDKDF (reference sequence). The CDR3: CATSRGATGELFF. DNA of the CDR3: TGTGCCACCAGCAGAGGGGCGACCGGGGAGCTGTTTTTT. Full variable domain (outside the CDR3, taken from reference TRBV15 and TRBJ2-2): DAMVIQNPRYQVTQFGKPVTLSCSQTLNHNVMYWYQQKSSQAPKLLFHYYDKDFNNEADTPDNFQSRRPNTSFCFLDIRSPGLGDTAMYLCATSRGATGELFFGEGSRLTVL.

This rearrangement joins TRBV7-9 to TRBJ1-4; maybe TRBD1 (5 bases). V dropped 5 bases and J dropped 2 bases, with 12 bases sitting between them. CDR1 and CDR2 from the germline V gene are SEHNR and FQNEAQ (reference sequence). The CDR3 runs 15 residues. CDR3: CASSQQRGTNEKLFF. CDR3 DNA sequence: TGTGCCAGCAGCCAGCAACGGGGCACTAATGAAAAACTGTTTTTT.

The rearrangement joins TRBV6-1 to TRBJ1-3; D is perhaps TRBD1 (6 bases). The CDR3 is 14 residues long. CDR1 MNHNS and CDR2 SASEGT come from the germline V gene. Trimming stripped 5 bases from V and 1 base from J, with 9 bases between. CDR3 sequence (DNA): TGTGCCAGCAGTTCCCAGGGGTCTGGAAACACCATATATTTT. This codes for CASSSQGSGNTIYF.

The chain carries TRBV28 and TRBJ2-5; the D gene is possibly TRBD1 (5 bases). The length of the CDR3 is 12 residues. CDR1 is MDHEN and CDR2 is SYDVKM in the germline V gene. Trimming pared 6 bases from V and 4 bases from J, leaving 9 bases between. The CDR3 spells CASRGRGETQYF. The DNA for the CDR3 is TGTGCCAGCAGAGGAAGGGGAGAGACCCAGTACTTC.

The rearrangement links TRBV28 to TRBJ1-3, with D tentatively TRBD1 (6 bases). The CDR3 spans 15 residues. V lost 5 bases and J 3 bases, leaving 14 bases between the germline ends. Germline lookup yields CDR1 MDHEN and CDR2 SYDVKM. The CDR3 sequence: CASSPQGINGNTIYF. CDR3 in DNA: TGTGCCAGCAGTCCGCAGGGGATTAATGGAAACACCATATATTTT.

V is TRBV29-1 and J is TRBJ1-5; 8 nucleotides line up with TRBD1. The V gene's germline CDR1 is SQVTM and CDR2 ANQGSEA. The junction had 8 bases not matched to a gene; V was cut back by 7 bases and J by 6 bases. The CDR3 has 13 residues. Written as DNA, the CDR3 is TGCAGCGCGGGACAGGTTAAGGGTCAGCCCCAGCATTTT. Amino acids: CSAGQVKGQPQHF. Variable domain in full (rest from reference TRBV29-1 and TRBJ1-5): SAVISQKPSRDICQRGTSLTIQCQVDSQVTMMFWYRQQPGQSLTLIATANQGSEATYESGFVIDKFPISRPNLTFSTLTVSNMSPEDSSIYLCSAGQVKGQPQHFGDGTRLSIL.

The V call is TRBV12-3 or TRBV12-4, the J call TRBJ1-1; weak D call: TRBD1 (6 bases). The CDR3 extends over 12 amino acids. Between the trimmed V and J ends, which lost 3 bases and 11 bases, there was a span of 13 bases. CDR3 residues: CASSFNQGKAFF. CDR3 nucleotide sequence: TGTGCCAGCAGTTTCAATCAGGGGAAGGCTTTCTTT.

The chain uses TRBV30 and TRBJ1-2; the D gene is possibly TRBD1 (6 bases). The V and J ends lost 5 bases and 3 bases respectively, with 13 bases between them. The CDR3 contains 13 residues. Germline V CDR1 and CDR2: GTSNPN, SVGIG (reference sequence). In DNA, the CDR3 is TGTGCCTGGCACTCAGGGGATTACTATGGCTACACCTTC. Translating gives CAWHSGDYYGYTF.

The DNA of the CDR3 is TGTGCCAGCAGCCGCCAGGGTGGGGTGAACTATGGCTACACCTTC. Translated: CASSRQGGVNYGYTF. The chain has TRBV3-1 (or the pseudogene TRBV3-2) and TRBJ1-2; tentatively, D is TRBD1 (5 bases). Germline V gives CDR1 LGHDT, CDR2 YNNKEL (reference sequence). The V and J ends lost 4 bases and 2 bases respectively, with 14 bases between them. The CDR3 has 15 residues.

The genes are TRBV6-2 or TRBV6-3 and TRBJ2-5, with D possibly matching TRBD1 (6 bases). CDR3 size: 12 residues. CDR1 and CDR2 from the germline V gene are MNHEY and SVGEGT. Trimming cost V 2 bases and J 10 bases, with 11 bases left between them. Here the CDR3 DNA reads TGTGCCAGCAGTTACGGGGGCAGGGTCCAGTACTTC. Its translation is CASSYGGRVQYF.

V and J are TRBV29-1 and TRBJ2-7, with D possibly matching TRBD2 (5 bases). Trimming pared 1 base from V and 3 bases from J, leaving 7 bases between. The CDR3 is made up of 12 amino acids. CDR1 and CDR2 from the germline V gene are SQVTM and ANQGSEA. The CDR3 reads CSVEGEGYEQYF. The CDR3 DNA reads TGCAGCGTTGAAGGAGAGGGCTACGAGCAGTACTTC.

This clone was seen more than once but under ten times. This chain uses TRBV12-3 or TRBV12-4 with TRBJ2-7; D gene unclear. This CDR3 region has 12 residues. Between the trimmed V and J ends, which lost 2 bases and 6 bases, there was a span of 8 bases. The chain's CDR3 is CASSLLVGEQYF. Written as DNA, the CDR3 is TGTGCCAGCAGTTTACTGGTGGGCGAGCAGTACTTC.

This sequence joins TRBV27 and TRBJ2-3; D possibly matches TRBD1 or TRBD2 (5 bases each). Germline lookup yields CDR1 MNHEY and CDR2 SMNVEV (reference sequence). Trimming cost V 5 bases and J 0 bases, with 15 bases left between them. This CDR3 is 16 amino acids long. Here the CDR3 reads CASSPGHGLSTDTQYF. Written as DNA, the CDR3 is TGTGCCAGCAGTCCAGGACACGGACTGAGCACAGATACGCAGTATTTT.

This clone turned up a few times. The chain has TRBV11-1 and TRBJ2-7; D possibly corresponds to TRBD1 (5 bases). Trimming pared 2 bases from V and 4 bases from J, leaving 15 bases between. The CDR3 has 15 amino acids. Per germline, CDR1 SGHAT and CDR2 FQDESV (reference sequence). The CDR3 DNA follows: TGTGCCAGCAGCTTATCCAGGGTCCTCGGATACGAGCAGTACTTC. Translation: CASSLSRVLGYEQYF.

This clone appeared a single time. J is TRBJ1-1 and V is TRBV28; TRBD1 might be the D (5 bases). V was cut by 6 bases and J by 6 bases, with 11 bases left in between. CDR1 MDHEN and CDR2 SYDVKM come from the germline V gene. The CDR3 extends over 12 amino acids. The DNA of the CDR3 is TGTGCCAGCAGGTGGGGGGTCTCTGAAGCTTTCTTT. The encoded protein is CASRWGVSEAFF. The full variable domain, in which reference TRBV28 and TRBJ1-1 provide the parts outside the CDR3, is DVKVTQSSRYLVKRTGEKVFLECVQDMDHENMFWYRQDPGLGLRLIYFSYDVKMKEKGDIPEGYSVSREKKERFSLILESASTNQTSMYLCASRWGVSEAFFGQGTRLTVV.

The chain has TRBV7-2 and TRBJ2-7, with D uncertain. The ends were cut back, 3 bases at V and 4 bases at J, with 4 bases in the middle. The CDR3 has 11 residues. Germline CDR1 is SGHTA and CDR2 is FQGNSA. For the CDR3, the DNA is TGTGCCAGCAGCTTGGAATACGAGCAGTACTTC. It codes for CASSLEYEQYF.

The V call is TRBV18, the J call TRBJ1-2; 7 nucleotides agree with TRBD1. There are 14 residues in the CDR3. Germline V gives CDR1 KGHSH, CDR2 LQKENI. The V segment lost 0 bases and the J segment 10 bases; nucleotides outside the gene matches: 8. The CDR3 region has the DNA TGTGCCAGCTCACCACCCGGGACAGTGACTGACTACACCTTC. Protein sequence: CASSPPGTVTDYTF.

Comments on this clone: The junction departs from the called germline gene at one end, perhaps through a read error. The chain couples TRBV7-9 to TRBJ1-1; 8 nucleotides align to TRBD1. Germline lookup yields CDR1 SEHNR and CDR2 FQNEAQ (reference sequence). This CDR3 is 15 amino acids long. DNA for the CDR3: TGTGCCAGCAGACCAAAACAGGGGGAGAACACTAAAGCTTTCTTT. Translating it yields CASRPKQGENTKAFF.

The rearrangement joins TRBV19 to TRBJ1-1; 7 bases align to TRBD1. Germline lookup yields CDR1 LNHDA and CDR2 SQIVND (reference sequence). The V segment lost 5 bases and the J segment 0 bases; nucleotides outside the gene matches: 9. This CDR3 is 16 amino acids long. The CDR3 loop is CASSRDRRAMNTEAFF. The CDR3 DNA is TGTGCCAGTAGTCGGGACAGAAGGGCCATGAACACTGAAGCTTTCTTT.

The rearrangement joins TRBV19 to TRBJ2-7, with 9 nucleotides matching TRBD1. The CDR3 has 15 amino acids. The V segment lost 6 bases and the J segment 2 bases; nucleotides outside the gene matches: 8. Germline loops: CDR1 LNHDA, CDR2 SQIVND (reference sequence). The CDR3 is CASRMGTGSTYEQYF. In DNA, the CDR3 is TGTGCCAGTAGGATGGGGACAGGGAGCACCTACGAGCAGTACTTC. Using reference TRBV19 and TRBJ2-7 for the parts outside the CDR3, the full variable domain is DGGITQSPKYLFRKEGQNVTLSCEQNLNHDAMYWYRQDPGQGLRLIYYSQIVNDFQKGDIAEGYSVSREKKESFPLTVTSAQKNPTAFYLCASRMGTGSTYEQYFGPGTRLTVT.

This chain joins TRBV9 and TRBJ1-1, with a possible D match to TRBD1 (6 bases). This CDR3 comprises 15 residues. Per germline, CDR1 SGDLS and CDR2 YYNGEE. V lost 7 bases to trimming and J lost 0 bases, with 16 bases between them. DNA of the CDR3: TGTGCCAGCGGAAAAACGGGACAAATGAACACTGAAGCTTTCTTT. It encodes CASGKTGQMNTEAFF. The entire variable domain, with the rest obtained from reference TRBV9 and TRBJ1-1, is as follows: DSGVTQTPKHLITATGQRVTLRCSPRSGDLSVYWYQQSLDQGLQFLIQYYNGEERAKGNILERFSAQQFPDLHSELNLSSLELGDSALYFCASGKTGQMNTEAFFGQGTRLTVV.

The chain is built from TRBV9 and TRBJ1-1, with 8 bases matching TRBD1. Germline-derived CDR1 and CDR2 are SGDLS and YYNGEE. V was pared by 4 bases and J by 4 bases, with 6 bases of the junction left unmatched. This CDR3 is built from 14 residues. The CDR3 sequence is CASSPRTGSTEAFF. The CDR3 DNA is TGTGCCAGCAGCCCCAGGACAGGGAGCACTGAAGCTTTCTTT.